These T cell receptor beta chains were read from a single sample in a study of post-analysis software for immune sequencing data. Each CDR3 protein gets one entry after TCRdb re-called the PCR reads with MiXCR. The data show about 570,000 distinct CDR3 sequences, with around a third seen just once and approximately 5.4% held by the top ten. The sequenced material came from blood. These receptors were collected from a girl aged 2-17 years with multiple sclerosis. The CDR3 runs from the conserved cysteine through the conserved F or W. D genes are given only for firm matches. Clone size is shown for a subset of rows, as once, few, many or a class of expanded clone.

j_call d_call cdr3_length v_call clone_size cdr3_aa cdr3_nt
TRBJ2-7 . 16 TRBV20-1 few CSARGGGGRLPYEQYF TGCAGTGCTAGAGGGGGAGGGGGCCGATTACCCTACGAGCAGTACTTC
TRBJ1-6 . 14 TRBV3-1 . CASSQRGTDSPLHF TGTGCCAGCAGCCAAAGGGGGACGGATTCACCCCTCCACTTT
TRBJ2-3 TRBD2 15 TRBV5-1 few CASSWTGGPTDTQYF TGCGCCAGCAGCTGGACGGGAGGACCCACAGATACGCAGTATTTT
TRBJ2-5 . 11 TRBV10-2 few CASKLGETQYF TGCGCCAGCAAGCTGGGGGAGACCCAGTACTTC
TRBJ1-2 . 13 TRBV2 few CASKRDPNYGYTF TGTGCCAGCAAGCGGGACCCCAACTATGGCTACACCTTC
TRBJ2-1 TRBD2 14 TRBV5-1 . CASSLASGYNEQFF TGCGCCAGCAGCTTGGCTAGCGGCTACAATGAGCAGTTCTTC
TRBJ2-6 TRBD1 19 TRBV15 few CATSRGGTGGLSGANVLTF TGTGCCACCAGCAGAGGAGGGACAGGGGGCCTCTCTGGGGCCAACGTCCTGACTTTC
TRBJ2-1 TRBD1 13 TRBV25-1 . CASRGQASNEQFF TGTGCCAGCAGGGGACAGGCAAGCAATGAGCAGTTCTTC
TRBJ1-3 . 19 TRBV15 . CATSRVYGGQESSGNTIYF TGTGCCACCAGCAGAGTTTATGGTGGGCAGGAAAGCTCTGGAAACACCATATATTTT
TRBJ2-5 TRBD2 16 TRBV7-2 . CASSSSLAGVQETQYF TGTGCCAGCAGCTCCTCTCTAGCGGGGGTCCAAGAGACCCAGTACTTC
TRBJ2-3 . 16 TRBV5-1 once CASSSRDWGRADTQYF TGCGCCAGCAGCTCCCGGGATTGGGGCAGGGCAGATACGCAGTATTTT
TRBJ1-1 . 13 TRBV20-1 few CSARAYSNTEAFF TGCAGTGCTAGAGCCTACTCGAACACTGAAGCTTTCTTT
TRBJ2-3 . 15 TRBV7-3 . CASSFVAAGTDTQYF TGTGCCAGCAGCTTCGTAGCTGCCGGCACAGATACGCAGTATTTT
TRBJ2-4 . 14 TRBV6-5 . CASSFDRRQAIQYF TGTGCCAGCAGTTTCGACAGGAGGCAGGCCATTCAGTACTTC
TRBJ2-7 TRBD1 13 TRBV20-1 . CSASRDRGYEQYF TGCAGTGCTAGCCGGGACAGGGGGTACGAGCAGTACTTC
TRBJ2-3 . 14 TRBV7-9 few CASSLPLSTDTQYF TGTGCCAGCAGCTTACCACTCAGCACAGATACGCAGTATTTT
TRBJ2-5 . 14 TRBV20-1 . CTAARGPDQETQYF TGCACCGCAGCCCGGGGGCCTGACCAAGAGACCCAGTACTTC
TRBJ1-6 . 16 TRBV4-1 . CASSQDNGLGPPPLHF TGCGCCAGCAGCCAAGATAACGGCCTGGGGCCTCCCCCCCTCCACTTT
TRBJ1-2 TRBD1 17 TRBV5-5 . CASSYGQGTERNYGYTF TGTGCCAGCAGCTACGGACAGGGGACAGAGCGGAACTATGGCTACACCTTC
TRBJ2-1 TRBD2 18 TRBV18 . CASSPLSGGALADNEQFF TGTGCCAGCTCACCTCTTAGCGGGGGGGCATTGGCCGACAATGAGCAGTTCTTC
TRBJ2-7 . 13 TRBV10-2 . CASSEPPNYEQYF TGCGCCAGCAGTGAACCCCCCAACTACGAGCAGTACTTC
TRBJ2-7 . 14 TRBV25-1 . CASSSTGGVREQYF TGTGCCAGCAGCAGCACAGGGGGGGTCCGCGAGCAGTACTTC
TRBJ2-7 . 15 TRBV18 . CASSPNGTEPREQYF TGTGCCAGCTCACCCAACGGGACGGAGCCTCGCGAGCAGTACTTC
TRBJ1-1 . 15 TRBV5-1 few CASSIGQILNTEAFF TGCGCCAGCAGCATAGGACAGATCCTGAACACTGAAGCTTTCTTT
TRBJ2-3 . 15 TRBV7-2 . CASGLGGGGTDTQYF TGTGCCAGCGGCCTAGGGGGGGGAGGTACAGATACGCAGTATTTT
TRBJ2-7 TRBD1 13 TRBV7-3 few CASSEQGSDEQYF TGTGCCAGCAGCGAACAGGGGAGTGACGAGCAGTACTTC
TRBJ2-3 TRBD2 14 TRBV12-3/TRBV12-4 . CAGLLAASTDTQYF TGTGCCGGGCTACTAGCGGCCAGCACAGATACGCAGTATTTT
TRBJ2-5 TRBD2 16 TRBV20-1 few CSAATVLLAGKETQYF TGCAGTGCTGCAACGGTTCTACTAGCGGGGAAAGAGACCCAGTACTTC
TRBJ2-3 TRBD2 12 TRBV5-1 . CASSAGLAGQDF TGCGCCAGCAGCGCAGGACTAGCGGGGCAGGATTTT
TRBJ2-5 TRBD2 16 TRBV11-1 few CASSSAGTSGEETQYF TGTGCCAGCAGCTCTGCAGGGACTAGCGGAGAAGAGACCCAGTACTTC
TRBJ1-1 . 13 TRBV6-2/TRBV6-3 once CARGAIQGFEAFF TGTGCCCGCGGGGCCATACAGGGATTTGAAGCTTTCTTT
TRBJ1-4 TRBD1 16 TRBV20-1 few CSAEVRTGGSNEKLFF TGCAGTGCTGAGGTCCGGACAGGGGGTTCTAATGAAAAACTGTTTTTT
TRBJ2-5 TRBD1 16 TRBV7-8 few CASSRTTGGPQETQYF TGTGCCAGCAGCCGAACGACAGGGGGCCCCCAAGAGACCCAGTACTTC
TRBJ2-1 . 16 TRBV7-2 once CARRRTSSALPNEQFF TGTGCCAGACGCCGGACCTCGTCAGCTCTACCCAATGAGCAGTTCTTC
TRBJ2-5 TRBD1 16 TRBV5-5 few CASSLFWDSVQETQYF TGTGCCAGCAGCTTGTTCTGGGACAGCGTTCAAGAGACCCAGTACTTC
TRBJ2-2 TRBD2 16 TRBV20-1 few CSARDLKGLATGELFF TGCAGTGCTAGAGATTTAAAGGGACTAGCAACCGGGGAGCTGTTTTTT
TRBJ2-1 TRBD2 17 TRBV20-1 . CSARDIGLAGIYNEQFF TGCAGTGCTAGAGATATAGGACTAGCGGGAATCTACAATGAGCAGTTCTTC
TRBJ2-3 TRBD2 16 TRBV19 few CASKGLDARPTDTQYF TGTGCCAGCAAGGGACTAGATGCACGCCCCACAGATACGCAGTATTTT
TRBJ2-2 . 16 TRBV24-1 few CATSDLRGTAAGELFF TGTGCCACCAGTGATTTGCGGGGGACAGCTGCCGGGGAGCTGTTTTTT
TRBJ2-7 . 16 TRBV10-3 . CAISASGGEGEYEQYF TGTGCCATCAGTGCCTCGGGGGGCGAAGGGGAATACGAGCAGTACTTC
TRBJ1-1 . 15 TRBV9 once CASSVEGDLNIEAFF TGTGCCAGCAGCGTAGAAGGGGACTTGAACATTGAAGCTTTCTTT
TRBJ2-4 . 11 TRBV2 . CASSVENIQYF TGTGCCAGCAGTGTCGAAAACATTCAGTACTTC
TRBJ2-2 . 15 TRBV12-3/TRBV12-4 few CASSFGRGLNGELFF TGTGCCAGCAGTTTTGGGAGGGGGCTCAACGGGGAGCTGTTTTTT
TRBJ2-7 . 14 TRBV5-1 few CASSPDSPSYEQYF TGCGCCAGCAGCCCTGACAGTCCCTCCTACGAGCAGTACTTC
TRBJ2-3 TRBD2 16 TRBV20-1 . CSAIGRGGLGADTQYF TGCAGTGCTATAGGTCGAGGGGGACTAGGGGCAGATACGCAGTATTTT
TRBJ2-3 . 14 TRBV12-3/TRBV12-4 . CASSFMVGADVQYF TGTGCCAGCAGTTTTATGGTCGGGGCGGATGTGCAGTATTTT
TRBJ1-5 . 16 TRBV7-8 . CASSLAPGNSNQPQHF TGTGCCAGCAGCCTCGCCCCGGGAAATAGCAATCAGCCCCAGCATTTT
TRBJ2-7 TRBD2 18 TRBV20-1 . CSARGFFERGAVSYEQYF TGCAGTGCTAGAGGTTTCTTTGAGCGGGGGGCAGTCTCCTACGAGCAGTACTTC
TRBJ2-3 TRBD2 18 TRBV7-6 . CASSSRQLAGAVRDTQYF TGTGCCAGCAGCTCACGCCAACTAGCGGGGGCTGTACGAGATACGCAGTATTTT
TRBJ1-2 . 16 TRBV28 . CASSPGSEQANYGYTF TGTGCCAGCAGCCCCGGCTCGGAGCAGGCTAACTATGGCTACACCTTC
TRBJ1-2 TRBD1 15 TRBV15 few CATSRRQGLGYGYTF TGTGCCACCAGCAGAAGACAGGGCTTGGGGTATGGCTACACCTTC
TRBJ2-5 . 15 TRBV4-2 few CASSQGMGSQETQYF TGTGCCAGCAGCCAAGGAATGGGCAGTCAAGAGACCCAGTACTTC
TRBJ2-5 TRBD2 12 TRBV4-2 . CASRGAGNEQYF TGTGCCAGTCGGGGAGCGGGGAATGAGCAGTACTTC
TRBJ2-2 . 15 TRBV20-1 . CSAIDRLLIPGELFF TGCAGTGCTATTGACCGGTTATTAATTCCCGGGGAGCTGTTTTTT
TRBJ2-3 . 12 TRBV7-9 many CASSPGGDTQYF TGTGCCAGCAGCCCGGGTGGAGATACGCAGTATTTT
TRBJ2-2 . 15 TRBV5-1 few CASSPGTVRPGELFF TGCGCCAGCAGCCCGGGGACCGTGCGTCCCGGGGAGCTGTTTTTT
TRBJ1-1 . 12 TRBV6-5 . CASSYRAGRAFF TGTGCCAGCAGTTATAGGGCAGGGCGGGCTTTCTTT